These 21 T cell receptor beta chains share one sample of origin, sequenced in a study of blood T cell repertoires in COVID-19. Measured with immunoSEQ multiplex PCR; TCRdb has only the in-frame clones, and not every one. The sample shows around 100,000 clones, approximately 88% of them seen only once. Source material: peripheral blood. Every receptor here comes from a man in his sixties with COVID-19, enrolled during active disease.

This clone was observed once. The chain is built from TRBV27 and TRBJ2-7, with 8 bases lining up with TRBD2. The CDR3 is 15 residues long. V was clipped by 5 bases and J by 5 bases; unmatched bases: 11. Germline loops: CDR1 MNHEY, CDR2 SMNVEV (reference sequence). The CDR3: CASSPGRGPRNEQYF. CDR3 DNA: TGTGCCAGCAGTCCCGGGAGGGGTCCGAGGAACGAGCAGTACTTC.

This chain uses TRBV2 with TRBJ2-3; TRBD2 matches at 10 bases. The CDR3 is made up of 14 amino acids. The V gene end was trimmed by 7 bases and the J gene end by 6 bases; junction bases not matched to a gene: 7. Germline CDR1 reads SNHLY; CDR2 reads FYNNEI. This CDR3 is CASIRLAGEDTQYF. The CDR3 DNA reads TGTGCCAGCATCCGGCTAGCGGGAGAGGATACGCAGTATTTT.

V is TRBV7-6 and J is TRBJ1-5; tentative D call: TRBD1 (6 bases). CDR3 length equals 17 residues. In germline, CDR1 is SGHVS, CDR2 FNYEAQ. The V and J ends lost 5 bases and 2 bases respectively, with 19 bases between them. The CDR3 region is CASSPGGQFERNQPQHF. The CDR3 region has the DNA TGTGCCAGCAGCCCTGGAGGACAGTTTGAGCGCAATCAGCCCCAGCATTTT.

CDR3 region: CASSETAGVGNTIYF. The CDR3 DNA follows: TGTGCCAGCAGTGAAACCGCGGGGGTCGGAAACACCATATATTTT. The chain has TRBV6-1 and TRBJ1-3, with a possible D match to TRBD1 (5 bases). CDR1 MNHNS and CDR2 SASEGT come from the germline V gene. The CDR3 is made up of 15 amino acids. The V end was cut by 2 bases, the J end by 4 bases, with 12 bases between.

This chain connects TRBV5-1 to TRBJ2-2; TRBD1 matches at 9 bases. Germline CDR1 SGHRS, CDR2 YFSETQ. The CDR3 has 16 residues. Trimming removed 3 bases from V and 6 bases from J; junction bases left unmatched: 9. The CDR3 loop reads CASSSPGQGSPGELFF. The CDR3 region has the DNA TGCGCCAGCAGCTCCCCGGGACAGGGTTCGCCCGGGGAGCTGTTTTTT.

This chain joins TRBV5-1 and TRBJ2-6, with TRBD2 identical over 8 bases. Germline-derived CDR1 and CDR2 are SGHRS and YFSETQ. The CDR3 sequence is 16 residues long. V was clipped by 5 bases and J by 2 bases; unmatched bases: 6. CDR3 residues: CASRPREGAGANVLTF. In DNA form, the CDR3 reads TGCGCCAGCAGGCCTCGGGAGGGGGCTGGGGCCAACGTCCTGACTTTC. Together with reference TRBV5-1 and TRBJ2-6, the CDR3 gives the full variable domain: KAGVTQTPRYLIKTRGQQVTLSCSPISGHRSVSWYQQTPGQGLQFLFEYFSETQRNKGNFPGRFSGRQFSNSRSEMNVSTLELGDSALYLCASRPREGAGANVLTFGAGSRLTVL.

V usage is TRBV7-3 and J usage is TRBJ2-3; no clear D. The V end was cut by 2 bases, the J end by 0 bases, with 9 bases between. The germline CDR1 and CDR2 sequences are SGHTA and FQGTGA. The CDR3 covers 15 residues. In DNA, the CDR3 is TGTGCCAGCAGCTTACGAGGCACTAGCACAGATACGCAGTATTTT. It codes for CASSLRGTSTDTQYF.

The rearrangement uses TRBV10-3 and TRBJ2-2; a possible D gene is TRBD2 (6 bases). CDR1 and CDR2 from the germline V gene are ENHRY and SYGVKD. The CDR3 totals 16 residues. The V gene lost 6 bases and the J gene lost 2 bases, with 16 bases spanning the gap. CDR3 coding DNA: TGTGCCATCAGCGCGGTGGGCGGGGCCAACACCGGGGAGCTGTTTTTT. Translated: CAISAVGGANTGELFF.

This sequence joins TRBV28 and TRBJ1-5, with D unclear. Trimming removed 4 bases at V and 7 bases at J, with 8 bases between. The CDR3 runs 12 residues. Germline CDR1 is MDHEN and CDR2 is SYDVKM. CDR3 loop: CASSSGEQPQHF. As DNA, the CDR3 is TGTGCCAGCAGTTCCGGGGAACAGCCCCAGCATTTT.

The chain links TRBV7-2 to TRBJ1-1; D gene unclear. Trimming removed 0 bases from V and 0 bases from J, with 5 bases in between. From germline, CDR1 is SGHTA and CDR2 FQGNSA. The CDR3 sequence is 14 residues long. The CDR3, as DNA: TGTGCCAGCAGCTTAGCAGCCGTGAACACTGAAGCTTTCTTT. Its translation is CASSLAAVNTEAFF.

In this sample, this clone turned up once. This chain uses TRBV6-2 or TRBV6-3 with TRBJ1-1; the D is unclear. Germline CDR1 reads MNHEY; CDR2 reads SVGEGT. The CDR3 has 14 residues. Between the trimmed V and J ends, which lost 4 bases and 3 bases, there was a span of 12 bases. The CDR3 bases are TGTGCCAGCAGTTCCCGGGAAGGTTACACTGAAGCTTTCTTT. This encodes CASSSREGYTEAFF.

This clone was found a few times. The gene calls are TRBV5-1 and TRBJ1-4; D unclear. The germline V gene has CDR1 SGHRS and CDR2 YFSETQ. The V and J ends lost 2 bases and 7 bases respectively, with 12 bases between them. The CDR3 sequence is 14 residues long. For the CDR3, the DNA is TGCGCCAGCAGCTTAGGCCAGAGAGGTGAAAAACTGTTTTTT. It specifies CASSLGQRGEKLFF.

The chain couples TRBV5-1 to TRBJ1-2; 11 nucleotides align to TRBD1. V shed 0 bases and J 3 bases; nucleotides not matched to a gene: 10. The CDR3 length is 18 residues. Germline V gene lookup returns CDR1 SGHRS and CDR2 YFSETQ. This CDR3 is CASSLEGDRGIYDYGYTF. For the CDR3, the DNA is TGCGCCAGCAGCTTGGAAGGGGACAGGGGGATTTACGACTATGGCTACACCTTC. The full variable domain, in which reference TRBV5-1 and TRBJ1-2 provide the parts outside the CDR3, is KAGVTQTPRYLIKTRGQQVTLSCSPISGHRSVSWYQQTPGQGLQFLFEYFSETQRNKGNFPGRFSGRQFSNSRSEMNVSTLELGDSALYLCASSLEGDRGIYDYGYTFGSGTRLTVV.

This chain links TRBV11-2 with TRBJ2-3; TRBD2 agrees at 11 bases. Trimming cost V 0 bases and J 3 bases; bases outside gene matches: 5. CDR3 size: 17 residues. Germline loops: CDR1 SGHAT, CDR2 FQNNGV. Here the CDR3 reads CASSLDLAGGGTDTQYF. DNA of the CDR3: TGTGCCAGCAGCTTAGACTTAGCGGGAGGGGGAACAGATACGCAGTATTTT.

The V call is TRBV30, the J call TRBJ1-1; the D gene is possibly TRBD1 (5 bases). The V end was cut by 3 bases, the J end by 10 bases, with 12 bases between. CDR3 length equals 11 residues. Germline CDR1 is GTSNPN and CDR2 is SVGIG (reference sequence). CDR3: CAWRGVEGAFF. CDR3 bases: TGTGCCTGGAGAGGGGTGGAAGGAGCTTTCTTT.

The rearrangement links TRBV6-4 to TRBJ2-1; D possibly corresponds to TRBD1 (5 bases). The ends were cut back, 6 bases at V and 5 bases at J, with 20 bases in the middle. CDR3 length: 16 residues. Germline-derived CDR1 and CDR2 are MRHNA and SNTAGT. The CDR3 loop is CASRHRLNPRDNEQFF. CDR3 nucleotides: TGTGCCAGCAGACACAGGTTAAATCCAAGGGACAATGAGCAGTTCTTC.

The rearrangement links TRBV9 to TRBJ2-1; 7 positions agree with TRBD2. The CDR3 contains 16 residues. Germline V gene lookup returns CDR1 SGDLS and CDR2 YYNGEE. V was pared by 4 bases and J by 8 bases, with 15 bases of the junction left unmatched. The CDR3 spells CASSLRSGGVFDEQFF. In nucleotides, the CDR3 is TGTGCCAGCAGCCTCCGTTCGGGGGGAGTTTTTGATGAGCAGTTCTTC.

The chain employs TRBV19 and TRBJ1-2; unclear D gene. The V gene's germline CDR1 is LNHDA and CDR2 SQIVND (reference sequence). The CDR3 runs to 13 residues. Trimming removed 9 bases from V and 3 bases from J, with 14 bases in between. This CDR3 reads CASHHSGDYGYTF. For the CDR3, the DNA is TGTGCCAGCCATCATTCCGGGGACTATGGCTACACCTTC.

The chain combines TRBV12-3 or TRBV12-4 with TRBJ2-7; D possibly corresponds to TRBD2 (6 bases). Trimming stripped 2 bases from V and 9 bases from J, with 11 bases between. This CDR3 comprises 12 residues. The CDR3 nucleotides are TGTGCCAGCAGTTTAACTAGCACGAGGCAGTACTTC. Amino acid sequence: CASSLTSTRQYF.

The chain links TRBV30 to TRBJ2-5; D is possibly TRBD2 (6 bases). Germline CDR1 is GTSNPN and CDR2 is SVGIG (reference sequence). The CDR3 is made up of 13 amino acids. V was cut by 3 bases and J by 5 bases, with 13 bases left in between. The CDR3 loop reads CAWRSLALETQYF. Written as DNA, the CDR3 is TGTGCCTGGAGGTCGCTAGCGTTGGAGACCCAGTACTTC.

The CDR3 region is CASSQESRQGFYKLFF. For the CDR3, the DNA is TGCGCCAGCAGCCAAGAGTCGCGACAGGGTTTTTATAAACTGTTTTTT. J is TRBJ1-4 and V is TRBV4-3, with 7 bases matching TRBD1. The V gene end was trimmed by 0 bases and the J gene end by 11 bases; junction bases not matched to a gene: 12. Germline values: CDR1 LGHNA, CDR2 YSLEER. The CDR3 extends over 16 amino acids.